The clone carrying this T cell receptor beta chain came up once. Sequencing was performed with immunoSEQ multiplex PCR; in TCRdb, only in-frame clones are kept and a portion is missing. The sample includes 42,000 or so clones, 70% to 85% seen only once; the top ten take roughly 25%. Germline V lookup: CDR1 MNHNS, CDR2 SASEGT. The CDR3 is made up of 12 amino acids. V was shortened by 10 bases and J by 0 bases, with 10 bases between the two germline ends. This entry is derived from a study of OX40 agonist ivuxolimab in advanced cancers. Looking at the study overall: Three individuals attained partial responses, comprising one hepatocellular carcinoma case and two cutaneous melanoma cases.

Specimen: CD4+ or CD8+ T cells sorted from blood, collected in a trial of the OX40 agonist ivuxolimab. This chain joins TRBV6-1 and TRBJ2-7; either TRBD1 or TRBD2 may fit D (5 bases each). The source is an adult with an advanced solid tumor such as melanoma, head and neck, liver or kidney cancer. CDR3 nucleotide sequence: TGTGCCACCCGGGGCAGCTCCTACGAGCAGTACTTC. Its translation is CATRGSSYEQYF.